This T cell receptor beta chain is from a study of beta chain features in type 1 diabetes. On the study more broadly: Cell yields, gender and age were comparable in patients and healthy donors. Researchers looked at roughly 110 million sorted cells across all samples. Study observations and caveats: In all four CD4+ subsets, TCRB CDR3 length was significantly, moderately reduced in type 1 diabetes.

CDR3 length: 15 amino acids. V lost 7 bases to trimming and J lost 4 bases; unmatched junction nucleotides: 9. CDR1 LGHNT and CDR2 FRNRAP come from the germline V gene. Expressed TCRB transcripts were sequenced because the isolated RNA had all been reverse transcribed beforehand. TCRdb keeps only in-frame clones here, not all; method: immunoSEQ multiplex PCR. The sample carries roughly 400,000 clones, 9.6% recorded once. This clone was seen many times. The antigen is undetermined. The specimen was central memory CD4+ T cells from blood. The sequence was obtained from a man aged 30-40 years with type 1 diabetes. V usage is TRBV12-5 and J usage is TRBJ2-2; 7 nucleotides match TRBD2. The CDR3 DNA sequence: TGTGCTAGTGTTACGGGGGGAGGCGGCACCGGGGAGCTGTTTTTT. As protein: CASVTGGGGTGELFF.